The 6 T cell receptor beta chains below come from one sample, sequenced in a study of cytomegalovirus exposure and HLA in healthy donors. It was with 60 Vbeta and 13 Jbeta primers that the PCR ran. Clones were sequenced by immunoSEQ multiplex PCR, and TCRdb holds only the in-frame ones, with some missing. The sample has roughly 86,000 clones; about 62% are singletons. The sequencing input was PBMCs. The source is a man aged 25-40 years in good health and CMV-seronegative.

This sequence joins TRBV7-2 and TRBJ2-5, with a possible D match to TRBD2 (6 bases). Germline CDR1 and CDR2: SGHTA and FQGNSA. CDR3 length: 14 amino acids. Trimming left V 3 bases short and J 11 bases short, with 19 bases between. The CDR3 spells CASSLTRPPTQQYF. The CDR3 bases are TGTGCCAGCAGCTTGACTAGACCACCTACGCAGCAGTACTTC.

J is TRBJ2-1 and V is TRBV9; 9 positions match TRBD1. The CDR3 is 16 amino acids. Germline V lookup: CDR1 SGDLS, CDR2 YYNGEE. V was clipped by 3 bases and J by 6 bases; unmatched bases: 10. The CDR3 protein is CASSDLGQGGGNEQFF. For the CDR3, the DNA is TGTGCCAGCAGCGACCTGGGACAGGGAGGAGGCAATGAGCAGTTCTTC.

The rearrangement joins TRBV30 to TRBJ2-3; 8 bases align to TRBD2. The V and J ends lost 3 bases and 2 bases, in that order; junction bases with no gene match: 4. This CDR3 is built from 14 residues. Germline V gene sequence: CDR1 GTSNPN, CDR2 SVGIG (reference sequence). The CDR3 DNA sequence: TGTGCCTGGAGGGTAGCGGGGAACACAGATACGCAGTATTTT. This translates into CAWRVAGNTDTQYF.

The chain joins TRBV7-2 to TRBJ2-1, with a tentative D call TRBD1 (5 bases). This CDR3 spans 15 amino acids. V was clipped by 2 bases and J by 2 bases, with 10 bases between them. Germline CDR1 is SGHTA and CDR2 is FQGNSA. The CDR3 DNA reads TGTGCCAGCAGCTTACAGGGTACCACCTACAATGAGCAGTTCTTC. Translation gives CASSLQGTTYNEQFF.

V gene TRBV19 combines with J gene TRBJ2-6; 9 bases are shared with TRBD2. Germline V lookup: CDR1 LNHDA, CDR2 SQIVND (reference sequence). CDR3 length: 19 residues. With V trimmed by 1 base and J by 0 bases, 7 bases remained unmatched. CDR3 sequence: CASSIGSGGTFSGANVLTF. Written as DNA, the CDR3 is TGTGCCAGTAGTATAGGAAGCGGGGGGACCTTCTCTGGGGCCAACGTCCTGACTTTC. The variable domain in full, with the rest retrieved from reference TRBV19 and TRBJ2-6, is DGGITQSPKYLFRKEGQNVTLSCEQNLNHDAMYWYRQDPGQGLRLIYYSQIVNDFQKGDIAEGYSVSREKKESFPLTVTSAQKNPTAFYLCASSIGSGGTFSGANVLTFGAGSRLTVL.

This clone was found once. The chain has TRBV6-5 and TRBJ1-3; D gene unclear. CDR1 and CDR2 (germline): MNHEY, SVGAGI. The CDR3 runs to 13 residues. V gave up 2 bases and J gave up 5 bases, with 7 bases separating them. CDR3 in DNA: TGTGCCAGCAGTTACGCCGACAGAAACACCATATATTTT. Protein product: CASSYADRNTIYF.